Listed here are 28 T cell receptor beta chains from one sample, sequenced in a study of shared clonotypes between healthy human individuals. Assay used: immunoSEQ multiplex PCR; TCRdb lists only in-frame clones, some missing. Of a few million clones listed, over 90% were seen once; the top ten hold roughly 0.36%. Specimen: naive CD4+ T cells from PBMCs. Specified subset: CD45RA+ positively selected. The source of these receptors is a young man in good health. Some clones in this sample may be carry-over from other donors' samples.

The chain has TRBV29-1 and TRBJ2-5; D is ambiguous. Between the trimmed V and J ends, which lost 2 bases and 2 bases, there was a span of 12 bases. The CDR3 runs 14 residues. Germline CDR1 SQVTM, CDR2 ANQGSEA. CDR3 residues: CSVEPGDRQETQYF. The DNA for the CDR3 is TGCAGCGTTGAACCTGGGGATAGGCAAGAGACCCAGTACTTC.

The chain links TRBV7-9 to TRBJ1-4; 8 bases match TRBD1. The CDR3 contains 16 residues. V lost 5 bases to trimming and J lost 5 bases; unmatched junction nucleotides: 10. CDR1 SEHNR and CDR2 FQNEAQ come from the germline V gene (reference sequence). In nucleotides, the CDR3 is TGTGCCAGCAGCCTTACCCAGGGGGCAATGAATGAAAAACTGTTTTTT. Translation gives CASSLTQGAMNEKLFF.

J is TRBJ2-5 and V is TRBV28, with 7 bases that match TRBD1. The CDR3 contains 14 residues. J gave up 1 base and V 6 bases, and 5 bases lay outside the gene matches. The germline CDR1 and CDR2 sequences are MDHEN and SYDVKM. The CDR3 reads CASRLTGFQETQYF. The CDR3, as DNA: TGTGCCAGCAGGTTGACAGGGTTCCAAGAGACCCAGTACTTC.

V usage is TRBV5-1 and J usage is TRBJ2-7; 8 bases are shared with TRBD2. The ends lost 0 bases at V and 5 bases at J; junction bases unmatched: 7. Germline lookup yields CDR1 SGHRS and CDR2 YFSETQ. CDR3 size: 15 residues. The CDR3 protein is CASSLVDGRADEQYF. DNA of the CDR3: TGCGCCAGCAGCTTGGTTGACGGGAGGGCCGACGAGCAGTACTTC.

The chain uses TRBV2 and TRBJ2-3, with 8 bases that match TRBD1. Germline loops: CDR1 SNHLY, CDR2 FYNNEI. V lost 7 bases to trimming and J lost 4 bases; unmatched junction nucleotides: 7. CDR3 length: 14 amino acids. The CDR3 spells CASIPRGRPDTQYF. DNA for the CDR3: TGTGCCAGCATTCCCAGGGGGCGCCCAGATACGCAGTATTTT.

The V and J genes are TRBV7-9 and TRBJ2-7, with a possible D match to TRBD1 (5 bases). CDR1 and CDR2 (germline): SEHNR, FQNEAQ (reference sequence). V was clipped by 6 bases and J by 3 bases, with 9 bases between them. The length of the CDR3 is 12 residues. For the CDR3, the DNA is TGTGCCAGCAGGAAAGACAGCTACGAGCAGTACTTC. Protein sequence: CASRKDSYEQYF. The variable domain in full, with the rest retrieved from reference TRBV7-9 and TRBJ2-7, is DTGVSQNPRHKITKRGQNVTFRCDPISEHNRLYWYRQTLGQGPEFLTYFQNEAQLEKSRLLSDRFSAERPKGSFSTLEIQRTEQGDSAMYLCASRKDSYEQYFGPGTRLTVT.

V and J are TRBV9 and TRBJ2-1, with TRBD2 identical over 10 bases. Trimming removed 3 bases from V and 4 bases from J; junction bases left unmatched: 4. CDR1 is SGDLS, CDR2 YYNGEE, per germline. CDR3 length equals 15 residues. CDR3 sequence reads: CASSGAGGWYNEQFF. CDR3 nucleotide sequence: TGTGCCAGCAGCGGAGCGGGAGGGTGGTACAATGAGCAGTTCTTC.

The V gene is TRBV27, the J gene TRBJ2-2; D not resolved. Germline assignment: CDR1 MNHEY and CDR2 SMNVEV (reference sequence). The CDR3 is 13 amino acids. The V and J ends lost 6 bases and 1 base respectively, with 6 bases between them. In nucleotides, the CDR3 is TGTGCCAGCAGGGCAGGGAACACCGGGGAGCTGTTTTTT. Its protein product is CASRAGNTGELFF.

The chain uses TRBV27 and TRBJ1-2, with D hard to call. The length of the CDR3 is 16 residues. V was clipped by 0 bases and J by 8 bases, with 19 bases between them. Germline lookup yields CDR1 MNHEY and CDR2 SMNVEV (reference sequence). CDR3 residues: CASSLSALFLVNGYTF. CDR3 nucleotide sequence: TGTGCCAGCAGTTTATCAGCCCTCTTTCTCGTCAACGGCTACACCTTC.

This clone was seen once. V usage is TRBV6-5 and J usage is TRBJ1-1; no firm D call. The CDR3 runs to 14 residues. V dropped 4 bases and J dropped 1 base, with 10 bases sitting between them. Germline values: CDR1 MNHEY, CDR2 SVGAGI. The CDR3 spells CASSSPTRNTEAFF. The CDR3 DNA is TGTGCCAGCAGTTCGCCCACCCGGAACACTGAAGCTTTCTTT.

For this clone: The same CDR3 arises from other DNA sequences in this sample as well. The CDR3 is CASSLALGETQYF. In DNA, the CDR3 is TGCGCCAGCAGCTTGGCGCTTGGGGAGACCCAGTACTTC. J is TRBJ2-5 and V is TRBV5-1; D unresolved. The CDR3 consists of 13 residues. Germline V gene data show CDR1 as SGHRS and CDR2 as YFSETQ. V lost 0 bases and J lost 5, with 8 bases in between. The variable domain in full, completed from reference TRBV5-1 and TRBJ2-5, reads KAGVTQTPRYLIKTRGQQVTLSCSPISGHRSVSWYQQTPGQGLQFLFEYFSETQRNKGNFPGRFSGRQFSNSRSEMNVSTLELGDSALYLCASSLALGETQYFGPGTRLLVL.

The chain is built from TRBV11-2 and TRBJ2-3, with 8 bases lining up with TRBD1. With V trimmed by 8 bases and J by 4 bases, 8 bases remained unmatched. The CDR3 is 14 amino acids. Germline assignment: CDR1 SGHAT and CDR2 FQNNGV. CDR3 bases: TGTGCCAGCGGAATCAGGGGGCTCGCAGATACGCAGTATTTT. Residues: CASGIRGLADTQYF.

This chain uses TRBV7-9 with TRBJ2-3; D is uncertain. Germline CDR1 SEHNR, CDR2 FQNEAQ (reference sequence). V gave up 1 base and J gave up 2 bases, with 10 bases separating them. The CDR3 spans 15 residues. This CDR3 reads CASSLGQLITDTQYF. In DNA, the CDR3 is TGTGCCAGCAGCTTAGGGCAACTAATCACAGATACGCAGTATTTT.

The sample holds one count of this clone. The chain recombines TRBV27 with TRBJ2-7; 10 positions agree with TRBD2. The germline gives CDR1 MNHEY, CDR2 SMNVEV (reference sequence). J gave up 4 bases and V 6 bases, and 6 bases lay outside the gene matches. This CDR3 is built from 14 residues. The CDR3 bases are TGTGCCAGCAGCCTAGCGGGAGTAGAATACGAGCAGTACTTC. Residues: CASSLAGVEYEQYF.

The rearrangement links TRBV19 to TRBJ2-7; D gene ambiguous. The V end lost 1 base, the J end lost 2 bases, and 9 bases lay between the germline ends. Germline CDR1 is LNHDA and CDR2 is SQIVND (reference sequence). The CDR3 runs 14 residues. The CDR3 loop is CASSIGGRTYEQYF. CDR3 coding DNA: TGTGCCAGTAGTATAGGGGGAAGGACCTACGAGCAGTACTTC.

This rearrangement joins TRBV6-5 to TRBJ1-5; D unresolved. V was cut by 5 bases and J by 3 bases, with 11 bases left in between. CDR1 is MNHEY, CDR2 SVGAGI, per germline. The CDR3 consists of 14 residues. CDR3 in DNA: TGTGCCAGCAGTCGGGGTGTCGCCAATCAGCCCCAGCATTTT. Protein product: CASSRGVANQPQHF.

The chain recombines TRBV7-3 with TRBJ2-7; possible D gene TRBD2, 6 bases. CDR3 size: 15 residues. V was shortened by 4 bases and J by 1 base, with 14 bases between the two germline ends. CDR1 and CDR2 from the germline V gene are SGHTA and FQGTGA. The CDR3 DNA reads as TGTGCCAGCAGCTCTCCCCGACGGGAGTCCTACGAGCAGTACTTC. This sequence encodes CASSSPRRESYEQYF. The entire variable domain, with the rest obtained from reference TRBV7-3 and TRBJ2-7, is as follows: GAGVSQTPSNKVTEKGKYVELRCDPISGHTALYWYRQSLGQGPEFLIYFQGTGAADDSGLPNDRFFAVRPEGSVSTLKIQRTERGDSAVYLCASSSPRRESYEQYFGPGTRLTVT.

The gene calls are TRBV9 and TRBJ2-7; 9 bases line up with TRBD2. J gave up 2 bases and V 4 bases, and 10 bases lay outside the gene matches. The length of the CDR3 is 16 residues. Germline CDR1 reads SGDLS; CDR2 reads YYNGEE. Here the CDR3 reads CASSRVSLAGPYEQYF. The CDR3 nucleotides read TGTGCCAGCAGCAGGGTATCGCTAGCGGGACCCTACGAGCAGTACTTC.

This chain joins TRBV19 and TRBJ1-1, with 9 nucleotides matching TRBD1. Germline V lookup: CDR1 LNHDA, CDR2 SQIVND (reference sequence). This CDR3 spans 19 amino acids. Germline trimming cut 3 bases from V and 0 bases from J; bases unmatched to any gene: 14. The CDR3, as DNA: TGTGCCAGTAGTATGCCAAAGGATCCGGGACAGGGCCTGAACACTGAAGCTTTCTTT. Its protein product is CASSMPKDPGQGLNTEAFF.

This clone showed up just a few times. The same CDR3 is also encoded by other DNA sequences in this sample. The CDR3 DNA sequence: TGTGCCAGCTCTCTAGCGGGAGGGACCGGGGAGCTGTTTTTT. Protein sequence: CASSLAGGTGELFF. This chain joins TRBV6-5 and TRBJ2-2, with 12 positions matching TRBD2. Germline CDR1 and CDR2: MNHEY and SVGAGI. Trimming cost V 8 bases and J 5 bases; bases outside gene matches: 3. The CDR3 is 14 residues long.

V gene TRBV6-5 combines with J gene TRBJ2-7; 7 bases agree with TRBD1. CDR1 is MNHEY and CDR2 is SVGAGI in the germline V gene. The ends lost 2 bases at V and 1 base at J; junction bases unmatched: 5. This CDR3 region has 15 residues. In DNA, the CDR3 is TGTGCCAGCAGTTACGGGGCAGGGGGATCCTACGAGCAGTACTTC. This codes for CASSYGAGGSYEQYF.

This sequence joins TRBV7-9 and TRBJ2-3, with 13 bases matching TRBD2. V shed 4 bases, J shed 2 bases, and the junction held 3 bases outside the gene matches. This CDR3 is 16 amino acids long. The V gene's germline CDR1 is SEHNR and CDR2 FQNEAQ (reference sequence). DNA of the CDR3: TGTGCCAGCAGCTATGGACTAGCGGGAGACACAGATACGCAGTATTTT. Its translation is CASSYGLAGDTDTQYF.

The chain recombines TRBV6-1 with TRBJ1-1; D call uncertain. In germline, CDR1 is MNHNS, CDR2 SASEGT. Trimming stripped 8 bases from V and 2 bases from J, with 12 bases between. The CDR3 loop spans 13 amino acids. The CDR3 coding sequence is TGTGCCAGCCTCCGGGTCGACAACACTGAAGCTTTCTTT. It is translated as CASLRVDNTEAFF.

A word on this clone: The same CDR3 also results from other DNA sequences found in this sample. The CDR3 nucleotides are TGTGCCTGGAGTTCCGGGATAAGCACTGAAGCTTTCTTT. Translation: CAWSSGISTEAFF. The chain couples TRBV30 to TRBJ1-1; unclear D gene. The CDR3 has 13 amino acids. Trimming took 2 bases from V and 4 from J, leaving 11 bases between them. CDR1 and CDR2 (germline): GTSNPN, SVGIG (reference sequence). The variable domain in full, with the rest retrieved from reference TRBV30 and TRBJ1-1, is SQTIHQWPATLVQPVGSPLSLECTVEGTSNPNLYWYRQAAGRGLQLLFYSVGIGQISSEVPQNLSASRPQDRQFILSSKKLLLSDSGFYLCAWSSGISTEAFFGQGTRLTVV.

The chain has TRBV9 and TRBJ2-2; D tentatively fits TRBD1 or TRBD2 (5 bases each). V was pared by 0 bases and J by 2 bases, with 11 bases between. Germline V gene sequence: CDR1 SGDLS, CDR2 YYNGEE. CDR3 length equals 16 residues. CDR3 DNA: TGTGCCAGCAGCGTAGGTTGGGGGAGAAACACCGGGGAGCTGTTTTTT. This encodes CASSVGWGRNTGELFF.

The chain couples TRBV6-4 to TRBJ1-5; TRBD1 aligns across 9 bases. This CDR3 spans 15 amino acids. Per germline, CDR1 MRHNA and CDR2 SNTAGT. After removal of 6 bases from V and 1 base from J, the junction contained 4 bases not matched to a gene. The CDR3 protein is CASSRQGVSNQPQHF. For the CDR3, the DNA is TGTGCCAGCAGCAGACAGGGGGTGAGCAATCAGCCCCAGCATTTT.

This chain links TRBV10-3 with TRBJ1-2; D gene ambiguous. Germline V lookup: CDR1 ENHRY, CDR2 SYGVKD. Trimming stripped 0 bases from V and 0 bases from J, with 8 bases between. The CDR3 consists of 15 residues. CDR3 DNA: TGTGCCATCAGTGAGTCGCGGGGAGCTAACTATGGCTACACCTTC. It is translated as CAISESRGANYGYTF.

V is TRBV6-5 and J is TRBJ2-2, with D uncertain. In germline, CDR1 is MNHEY, CDR2 SVGAGI. The V and J ends lost 6 bases and 3 bases respectively, with 5 bases between them. The CDR3 spans 12 residues. CDR3 nucleotide sequence: TGTGCCAGCAGCCATTACACCGGGGAGCTGTTTTTT. The encoded protein is CASSHYTGELFF.